This TCR beta chain was sequenced for a study of metastatic and nonmetastatic thyroid tumors. Across the study: Patients with malignant and benign thyroid disease provided blood and tumor or nodule tissue, whose repertoires were compared.

Methods used by the authors: A distant-metastasis classifier for papillary thyroid cancer was built using CDR3 differences across clinicopathological groups. MiXCR re-clonotyped the PCR reads for TCRdb. The V and J calls, along with clone size, are taken from TCRdb and not from the paper's own processing. The data contain roughly 61,000 clones, under 5% of them singletons. All patients were untreated before thyroid surgery. The sample holds many counts of this clone. Germline V gives CDR1 DFQATT, CDR2 SNEGSKA (reference sequence). V gave up 6 bases and J gave up 3 bases, with 15 bases separating them. The CDR3 covers 13 residues.

The source of this sequence is a female donor with papillary thyroid cancer or a benign thyroid nodule (not recorded which). Some clones in this sample may be carry-over from other donors' samples. Specimen: blood. This sequence joins TRBV20-1 and TRBJ2-7, with D tentatively TRBD2 (6 bases). This CDR3 is CSAWRDRGYEQYF. CDR3 sequence (DNA): TGCAGTGCATGGCGGGACCGAGGCTACGAGCAGTACTTC.